Presented here are 6 T cell receptor beta chains from one specimen sequenced in a study of shared clonotypes between healthy human individuals. Here immunoSEQ multiplex PCR was the method, and the copy in TCRdb shows in-frame clones only, minus some. The data contain roughly 300,000 clones, about nine tenths of them singletons. Material for sequencing was memory CD8+ T cells sorted from blood. Subset specified: CD45RO+ cells pooled with CCR7-negative TemRA cells. The receptors derive from a man aged 18 to 29 in good health.

The chain recombines TRBV21-1 with TRBJ2-5. TRBV21-1 is a pseudogene segment. This CDR3 contains 16 residues. The CDR3 DNA reads as TGTGCCAGCAAGCTTATTTTAAGGAAGCAAGAAGGGACCCAGTACTTC. Its protein is CASKLILRKQEGTQYF.

The J gene is TRBJ2-1, the V gene TRBV7-8, with 13 bases identical to TRBD2. V lost 3 bases to trimming and J lost 5 bases; unmatched junction nucleotides: 1. Germline V gives CDR1 SGHVS, CDR2 FQNEAQ. This CDR3 has 15 amino acids. The CDR3 DNA follows: TGTGCCAGCAGCTTCACTAGCGGGAGGGACAATGAGCAGTTCTTC. Its translation is CASSFTSGRDNEQFF.

The V gene is TRBV7-6, the J gene TRBJ2-7, with a weak D call TRBD2 (5 bases). V dropped 5 bases and J dropped 0 bases, with 11 bases sitting between them. From germline, CDR1 is SGHVS and CDR2 FNYEAQ. The CDR3 has 14 residues. In DNA form, the CDR3 reads TGTGCCAGCAGCCGGAATGGAGGCTCCTACGAGCAGTACTTC. Translated, it gives CASSRNGGSYEQYF. Full variable domain (rest looked up from reference TRBV7-6 and TRBJ2-7): GAGVSQSPRYKVTKRGQDVALRCDPISGHVSLYWYRQALGQGPEFLTYFNYEAQQDKSGLPNDRFSAERPEGSISTLTIQRTEQRDSAMYRCASSRNGGSYEQYFGPGTRLTVT.

Many counts were recorded for this clone. The chain combines TRBV15 with TRBJ1-2; TRBD1 might be the D (5 bases). This CDR3 comprises 16 residues. V was clipped by 0 bases and J by 7 bases, with 18 bases between them. Per germline, CDR1 LNHNV and CDR2 YYDKDF (reference sequence). This CDR3 reads CATSRDGRAPLSGYTF. As DNA, the CDR3 is TGTGCCACCAGCAGAGATGGCAGGGCCCCACTTAGTGGCTACACCTTC. Filled out from reference TRBV15 and TRBJ1-2, the complete variable domain reads DAMVIQNPRYQVTQFGKPVTLSCSQTLNHNVMYWYQQKSSQAPKLLFHYYDKDFNNEADTPDNFQSRRPNTSFCFLDIRSPGLGDTAMYLCATSRDGRAPLSGYTFGSGTRLTVV.

The rearrangement links TRBV7-9 to TRBJ2-2, with 9 positions matching TRBD1. CDR3 length equals 16 residues. From germline, CDR1 is SEHNR and CDR2 FQNEAQ (reference sequence). V was clipped by 1 base and J by 3 bases; unmatched bases: 3. CDR3 DNA sequence: TGTGCCAGCAGCTTAGTCTGGACAGGGGACACCGGGGAGCTGTTTTTT. Protein: CASSLVWTGDTGELFF.

This chain connects TRBV11-2 to TRBJ2-1, with 7 bases fitting TRBD1. Looked up from germline, CDR1 is SGHAT and CDR2 is FQNNGV. V lost 2 bases to trimming and J lost 10 bases; unmatched junction nucleotides: 11. The CDR3 extends over 15 amino acids. CDR3 region: CASSLLVAGGREQFF. The CDR3, as DNA: TGTGCCAGCAGCTTATTAGTGGCAGGGGGTCGCGAGCAGTTCTTC.